This record covers a single TCR beta chain. Its target is unknown. Assay: immunoSEQ multiplex PCR; the TCRdb copy retains only in-frame clones and omits some. The data contain about 98,000 clones, about 90% of them singletons. The CDR3 is made up of 16 amino acids. Germline loops: CDR1 SGHRS, CDR2 YFSETQ. Losses at the gene ends were 3 bases for V and 1 base for J; bases not matched to a gene: 8. These data are taken from a study of cytomegalovirus exposure and HLA in healthy donors. In the study overall: Later analysis reported that the approximately 110 validation repertoires shared the platform of the approximately 620 first-cohort repertoires. Study-wide findings and caveats: Some TCR beta chains (roughly 160 of them) were listed as cytomegalovirus-associated. There were some public TCRs occurring in many donors, but most TCR sequences were rare.

The chain combines TRBV5-1 with TRBJ1-1; 8 bases match TRBD1. This TCR was sampled from a man between 18 and 35 years old in good health and CMV-seropositive. What was sequenced was PBMCs. CDR3 amino acids: CASSSNRGSANTEAFF. The CDR3 bases are TGCGCCAGCAGCTCCAACAGGGGGTCCGCGAACACTGAAGCTTTCTTT.